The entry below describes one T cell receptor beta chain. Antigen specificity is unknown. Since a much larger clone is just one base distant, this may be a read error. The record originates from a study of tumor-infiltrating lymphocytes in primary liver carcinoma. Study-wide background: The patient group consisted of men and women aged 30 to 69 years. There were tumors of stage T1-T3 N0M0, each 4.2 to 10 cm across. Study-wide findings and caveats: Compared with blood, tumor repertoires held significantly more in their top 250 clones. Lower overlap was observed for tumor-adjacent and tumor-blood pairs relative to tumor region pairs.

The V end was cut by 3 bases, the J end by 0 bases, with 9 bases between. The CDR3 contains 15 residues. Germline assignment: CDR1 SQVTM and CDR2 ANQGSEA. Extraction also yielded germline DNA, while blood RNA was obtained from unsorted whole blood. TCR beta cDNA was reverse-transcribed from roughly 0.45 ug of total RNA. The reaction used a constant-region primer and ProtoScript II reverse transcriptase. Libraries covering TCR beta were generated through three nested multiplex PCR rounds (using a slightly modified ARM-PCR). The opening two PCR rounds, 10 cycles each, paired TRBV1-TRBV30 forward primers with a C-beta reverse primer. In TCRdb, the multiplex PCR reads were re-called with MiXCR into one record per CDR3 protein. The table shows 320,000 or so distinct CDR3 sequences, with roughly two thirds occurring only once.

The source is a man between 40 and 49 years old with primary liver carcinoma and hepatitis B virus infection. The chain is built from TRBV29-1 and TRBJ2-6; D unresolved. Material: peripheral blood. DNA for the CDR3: TGCAGCGTTGAGTGCAGTAGCTCTGGGGCCAACGTCCTGACTTTC. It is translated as CSVECSSSGANVLTF. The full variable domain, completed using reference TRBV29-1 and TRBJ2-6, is SAVISQKPSRDICQRGTSLTIQCQVDSQVTMMFWYRQQPGQSLTLIATANQGSEATYESGFVIDKFPISRPNLTFSTLTVSNMSPEDSSIYLCSVECSSSGANVLTFGAGSRLTVL.